This T cell receptor (beta chain) comes out of a study of blood T cell repertoires in COVID-19. Study-level background: Collection of acute and convalescent COVID-19 samples took place in the United States, Italy and Spain. In each case, the material was cDNA or gDNA derived from T cells, B-cell-depleted T cells, or PBMCs.

Method: immunoSEQ multiplex PCR; TCRdb's copy keeps in-frame clones and lacks some. The sample has fewer than 500,000 clones, 87% seen once; the top ten hold about 0.7%. Participants were aged about 18 to 100 years from about 25 US areas. Sequenced material: PBMCs or T cells enriched from blood (not recorded which). The TCR was taken from a woman aged 18-29 years who had recovered from COVID-19.

The DNA for the CDR3 is TGCGCCAGCAGCTTCCCGCAGGGGTTAGCCACCGGGGAGCTGTTTTTT. It specifies CASSFPQGLATGELFF. The chain has TRBV5-1 and TRBJ2-2; D is possibly TRBD1 (6 bases). CDR3 length equals 16 residues. Germline-derived CDR1 and CDR2 are SGHRS and YFSETQ. V gave up 2 bases and J gave up 4 bases, with 15 bases separating them.